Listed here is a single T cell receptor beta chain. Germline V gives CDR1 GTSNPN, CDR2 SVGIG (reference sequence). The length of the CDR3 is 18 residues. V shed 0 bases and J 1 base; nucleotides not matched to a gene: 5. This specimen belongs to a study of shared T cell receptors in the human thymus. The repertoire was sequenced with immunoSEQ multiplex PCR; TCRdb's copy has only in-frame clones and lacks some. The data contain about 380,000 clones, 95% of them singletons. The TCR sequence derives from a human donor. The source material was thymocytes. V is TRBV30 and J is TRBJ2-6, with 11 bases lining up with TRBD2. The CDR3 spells CAWSVTSGRWSGANVLTF. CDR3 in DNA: TGTGCCTGGAGTGTAACTAGCGGGAGATGGTCTGGGGCCAACGTCCTGACTTTC.